There are a few counts of the clone carrying this TCR beta chain. Its target is not known. The sample comes from a study of post-analysis software for immune sequencing data. Per the germline V gene, CDR1 is SEHNR and CDR2 is FQNEAQ (reference sequence). The junction had 12 bases not matched to a gene; V was cut back by 5 bases and J by 2 bases. The CDR3 totals 17 residues. Built from TCR beta cDNA, the libraries had unique molecular identifiers in them. Each sample of roughly 0.95 to 10 million input T cells yielded approximately 500,000 cDNA molecules, so each molecule approximated one T cell. TCRdb analysed the PCR reads with MiXCR anew, one entry per CDR3 protein. The data hold 750,000 to 950,000 distinct CDR3 sequences, with under 60% observed a single time. Broader study findings: Same-batch preparations were strongly co-clustered by F measure. TRBV5-6, TRBV5-1 and TRBV20-1 belonged to a set of roughly 5 TRBV segments that were more frequent in patients than controls.

V is TRBV7-9 and J is TRBJ2-1, with 7 bases fitting TRBD2. The receptor was derived from a girl aged 10 to 17 with multiple sclerosis. Sequences were obtained from blood. The chain's CDR3 is CASSRDDQRDPYNEQFF. CDR3 DNA: TGTGCCAGCAGCCGAGACGACCAGCGGGACCCCTACAATGAGCAGTTCTTC.